One sample yielded the 16 T cell receptor beta chains listed below, sequenced in a study of radiotherapy plus CTLA-4 blockade in lung cancer. Sequenced by immunoSEQ multiplex PCR; TCRdb stores in-frame clones only, minus some. The table shows 45,000 or so clones, with about 88% occurring only once. The sequenced sample was peripheral blood, obtained from a patient treated with radiotherapy plus ipilimumab. Every receptor here comes from a human donor with non-small cell lung cancer whose response to radiotherapy plus ipilimumab could not be evaluated.

J is TRBJ2-2 and V is TRBV7-6, with a tentative D call TRBD2 (7 bases). This CDR3 is built from 14 residues. The germline gives CDR1 SGHVS, CDR2 FNYEAQ. Deletions cut 5 bases from V and 7 bases from J, with 14 bases between. CDR3 residues: CASSRRGLNGELFF. The CDR3 DNA follows: TGTGCCAGCAGCCGGCGGGGGCTAAACGGGGAGCTGTTTTTT.

The CDR3 DNA sequence: TGTGCCGGCCCGACAGGGACGGACTATGGCTACACCTTC. Amino acid sequence: CAGPTGTDYGYTF. The chain combines TRBV27 with TRBJ1-2; 7 bases fit TRBD1. Germline assignment: CDR1 MNHEY and CDR2 SMNVEV (reference sequence). V shed 11 bases, J shed 3 bases, and the junction held 9 bases outside the gene matches. The CDR3 is 13 residues long.

V is TRBV7-2 and J is TRBJ2-2; 11 bases fit TRBD2. The CDR3 length is 15 residues. CDR1 SGHTA and CDR2 FQGNSA come from the germline V gene. V dropped 5 bases and J dropped 5; count of bases not matched to a gene: 4. The DNA of the CDR3 is TGTGCCAGCAGCGTTAGCGGGGGGGATACCGGGGAGCTGTTTTTT. This translates into CASSVSGGDTGELFF.

The rearrangement links TRBV19 to TRBJ1-5, with D unresolved. The CDR3 has 13 amino acids. Trimming took off 6 bases at V and 6 bases at J, with 12 bases between the two ends. Germline V gives CDR1 LNHDA, CDR2 SQIVND (reference sequence). The CDR3, as DNA: TGTGCCAGTAGCCACGGGGTAACTCAGCCCCAGCATTTT. Translation gives CASSHGVTQPQHF.

The chain is built from TRBV5-1 and TRBJ2-1; 8 positions agree with TRBD2. The ends lost 4 bases at V and 0 bases at J; junction bases unmatched: 3. The CDR3 contains 15 residues. The germline gives CDR1 SGHRS, CDR2 YFSETQ. This chain's CDR3 is CASSAGGGSYNEQFF. The CDR3 nucleotides are TGCGCCAGCAGCGCCGGGGGGGGCTCCTACAATGAGCAGTTCTTC.

J is TRBJ2-3 and V is TRBV29-1; 11 bases line up with TRBD2. Germline-derived CDR1 and CDR2 are SQVTM and ANQGSEA. CDR3 size: 15 residues. V trimming: 2 bases; J trimming: 6 bases; junction bases outside the gene matches: 7. CDR3 sequence: CSVEKRLAGSDTQYF. CDR3 nucleotide sequence: TGCAGCGTTGAAAAGAGACTAGCGGGATCGGATACGCAGTATTTT.

This clone appeared a single time. The chain links TRBV10-1 to TRBJ2-2; weak D call: TRBD1 (6 bases). Germline values: CDR1 WNHNN, CDR2 SYGVQD (reference sequence). V dropped 6 bases and J dropped 4 bases, with 9 bases sitting between them. The CDR3 covers 13 residues. CDR3 nucleotides: TGCGCCAGCAGCAGGGGAACCACCGGGGAGCTGTTTTTT. It specifies CASSRGTTGELFF.

The chain employs TRBV5-1 and TRBJ2-5; 8 nucleotides agree with TRBD1. Germline V gene lookup returns CDR1 SGHRS and CDR2 YFSETQ. V trimming: 4 bases; J trimming: 4 bases; junction bases outside the gene matches: 6. CDR3 length equals 14 residues. CDR3 in amino acids: CASSTGQGGETQYF. In DNA, the CDR3 is TGCGCCAGCAGCACTGGACAGGGAGGAGAGACCCAGTACTTC. Full variable domain (missing parts from reference TRBV5-1 and TRBJ2-5): KAGVTQTPRYLIKTRGQQVTLSCSPISGHRSVSWYQQTPGQGLQFLFEYFSETQRNKGNFPGRFSGRQFSNSRSEMNVSTLELGDSALYLCASSTGQGGETQYFGPGTRLLVL.

The chain employs TRBV11-2 and TRBJ2-7; D perhaps matches TRBD1 (5 bases). This CDR3 is built from 14 residues. V gave up 2 bases and J gave up 6 bases, with 14 bases separating them. Germline V gene data show CDR1 as SGHAT and CDR2 as FQNNGV. In nucleotides, the CDR3 is TGTGCCAGCAGCTTAATTCTCACGGACATCGAGCAGTACTTC. Protein: CASSLILTDIEQYF.

The chain employs TRBV6-1 and TRBJ1-3; 7 bases are a match to TRBD1. V shed 4 bases and J 2 bases; nucleotides not matched to a gene: 8. The CDR3 runs 16 residues. The germline V gene has CDR1 MNHNS and CDR2 SASEGT. The CDR3 reads CASSAIRGFTGNTIYF. CDR3 nucleotide sequence: TGTGCCAGCAGTGCCATCAGGGGGTTCACTGGAAACACCATATATTTT.

This rearrangement joins TRBV2 to TRBJ1-1; a weak D match, TRBD1 (6 bases). Trimming shortened V by 6 bases and J by 7 bases, and 12 bases separated the two germline ends. The V gene's germline CDR1 is SNHLY and CDR2 FYNNEI. The CDR3 is 12 residues long. The CDR3 protein is CASSGDRREAFF. In DNA form, the CDR3 reads TGTGCCAGCAGCGGTGACAGGCGTGAAGCTTTCTTT.

Only one count was recorded for this clone. V gene TRBV30 combines with J gene TRBJ1-4; the D gene is possibly TRBD1 (5 bases). The CDR3 is 14 amino acids. Trimming left V 4 bases short and J 13 bases short, with 22 bases between. CDR1 and CDR2 from the germline V gene are GTSNPN and SVGIG (reference sequence). Written as DNA, the CDR3 is TGTGCCTGGACCACCCAACGAAGGGGCAACGGACTGTTTTTT. Its protein product is CAWTTQRRGNGLFF.

The V gene is TRBV5-4, the J gene TRBJ2-1, with a possible D match to TRBD1 (6 bases). V was shortened by 0 bases and J by 5 bases, with 9 bases between the two germline ends. Germline CDR1 and CDR2: SGHNT and YYREEE (reference sequence). There are 14 residues in the CDR3. The DNA of the CDR3 is TGTGCCAGCAGCTTGGCAGGGGCCAACAATGAGCAGTTCTTC. As protein: CASSLAGANNEQFF.

The J gene is TRBJ2-1, the V gene TRBV7-9; 7 nucleotides match TRBD1. The CDR3 runs to 17 residues. With V trimmed by 1 base and J by 1 base, 7 bases remained unmatched. Germline CDR1 SEHNR, CDR2 FQNEAQ (reference sequence). In nucleotides, the CDR3 is TGTGCCAGCAGCTTAGTAGGGGGCATGGTGTCCTACAATGAGCAGTTCTTC. Translation gives CASSLVGGMVSYNEQFF.

The chain is built from TRBV29-1 and TRBJ2-7, with 8 positions matching TRBD2. The V gene end was trimmed by 3 bases and the J gene end by 4 bases; junction bases not matched to a gene: 11. CDR1 and CDR2 (germline): SQVTM, ANQGSEA. The CDR3 consists of 15 residues. The CDR3 loop reads CSVEADREGRYEQYF. As DNA, the CDR3 is TGCAGCGTTGAGGCGGATCGGGAGGGCCGATACGAGCAGTACTTC.

This chain joins TRBV5-1 and TRBJ1-4, with TRBD1 matching 7 bases. V lost 5 bases and J lost 0; bases outside the gene matches: 7. Germline assignment: CDR1 SGHRS and CDR2 YFSETQ. The CDR3 totals 16 residues. CDR3 loop: CASRRNRGATNEKLFF. CDR3 DNA: TGCGCCAGCAGGAGAAACAGGGGTGCAACTAATGAAAAACTGTTTTTT. Full variable domain (remainder filled in from reference TRBV5-1 and TRBJ1-4): KAGVTQTPRYLIKTRGQQVTLSCSPISGHRSVSWYQQTPGQGLQFLFEYFSETQRNKGNFPGRFSGRQFSNSRSEMNVSTLELGDSALYLCASRRNRGATNEKLFFGSGTQLSVL.